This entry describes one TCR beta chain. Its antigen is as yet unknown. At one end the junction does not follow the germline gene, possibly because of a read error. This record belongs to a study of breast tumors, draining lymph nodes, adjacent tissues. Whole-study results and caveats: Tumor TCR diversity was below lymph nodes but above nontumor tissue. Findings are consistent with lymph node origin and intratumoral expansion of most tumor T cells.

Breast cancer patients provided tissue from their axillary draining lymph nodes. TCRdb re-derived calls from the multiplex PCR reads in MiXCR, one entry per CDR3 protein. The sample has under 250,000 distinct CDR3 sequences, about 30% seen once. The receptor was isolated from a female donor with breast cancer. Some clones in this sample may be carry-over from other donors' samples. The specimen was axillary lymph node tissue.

The CDR3 sequence: CSASEDRGNQPRHF. The CDR3 region has the DNA TGCAGCGCCTCGGAGGACAGGGGGAATCAGCCCCGGCATTTT. The rearrangement links TRBV20-1 to TRBJ1-5; 10 nucleotides line up with TRBD1. Germline CDR1 is DFQATT and CDR2 is SNEGSKA (reference sequence). The CDR3 has 14 amino acids.